This T cell receptor (beta chain) derives from a study of T cell responses to AZD1222 COVID-19 vaccine. For this clone: The antigen is unknown.

Findings of the study overall: Only after the peak T cell response were repertoires sampled. The donor group comprised mostly white British people and more females; the analysis possibly underestimated clonal diversity. Nearly half of spike-specific TCRs reportedly target unmutated variant regions.

Trimming stripped 3 bases from V and 0 bases from J, with 20 bases between. Germline V gene lookup returns CDR1 KGHSH and CDR2 LQKENI. This CDR3 spans 18 amino acids. The table came from immunoSEQ multiplex PCR; TCRdb's copy has only in-frame clones and leaves some out. Of 120,000 to 150,000 clones in the sample, about 90% were seen once. This TCR derives from an adult in good health. V usage is TRBV18 and J usage is TRBJ2-5; a possible D gene is TRBD1 (6 bases). The sequencing used peripheral blood, collected on day 0 of AZD1222 vaccination. CDR3 sequence: CASSPMIPGASYQETQYF. The CDR3 DNA is TGTGCCAGCTCACCCATGATCCCAGGGGCTTCGTACCAAGAGACCCAGTACTTC.